This T cell receptor (beta chain) stems from a study of PD-L1 blockade in urothelial cancer. Study at large: Prior chemotherapy regimens per patient numbered 0 to 3. It was at 3 weeks (second dose) and 6 weeks after treatment start that blood was analyzed. Blood gave a median roughly 140,000 T cells.

With respect to this clone: One end of the junction is discordant with germline, which a read error may explain.

Germline V gives CDR1 SGHTA, CDR2 FQGNSA. The CDR3 runs 13 residues. Clones were sequenced by immunoSEQ multiplex PCR, and TCRdb holds only the in-frame ones, with some missing. The top ten clones hold approximately 1.8% of a sample with some 30,000 clones, more than 85% of them seen once. Each patient supplied 1 to 8 pretreatment and on-treatment samples. The chain employs TRBV7-2 and TRBJ1-2, with D perhaps matching TRBD1 (5 bases). The clonotype comes from a man aged 45-65 years with urothelial cancer. The input for sequencing was PBMCs, taken around atezolizumab (anti-PD-L1) treatment. The CDR3 is CASSLGGTTPGAF. CDR3 coding DNA: TGTGCCAGCAGCTTAGGAGGGACTACCCCAGGAGCCTTC.